Each of the 23 T cell receptor beta chains below was sequenced from the same sample in a study of CD8 T cells in Susac syndrome. The RNA, about 0.5 to 1 ug, was put through reverse transcription using random hexamers. One entry per CDR3 protein, called by TCRdb with MiXCR from the immunoSEQ multiplex PCR reads. The data contain 90,000 to 110,000 distinct CDR3 sequences, about 96% of them singletons. What was sequenced was CD4+ T cells from PBMCs. The receptors here all came from a human donor in good health.

This chain joins TRBV2 and TRBJ1-1, with 9 bases lining up with TRBD1. V was pared by 0 bases and J by 7 bases, with 6 bases of the junction left unmatched. The length of the CDR3 is 15 residues. CDR1 SNHLY and CDR2 FYNNEI come from the germline V gene. As DNA, the CDR3 is TGTGCCAGCAGTGAAGCACCGGGACAGGGACTTGAAGCTTTCTTT. Encoded protein: CASSEAPGQGLEAFF.

In its sample, this clonotype was seen once. The chain joins TRBV7-8 to TRBJ2-5, with no clear D. Trimming removed 1 base from V and 13 bases from J, with 10 bases in between. There are 11 residues in the CDR3. CDR1 is SGHVS, CDR2 FQNEAQ, per germline. The CDR3 nucleotides are TGTGCCAGCAGCTTAGGTCCAGGACGGTACTTC. Amino acids: CASSLGPGRYF.

This clonotype was observed a single time. This chain links TRBV29-1 with TRBJ2-1, with a possible D match to TRBD2 (6 bases). There are 13 residues in the CDR3. Trimming cost V 3 bases and J 8 bases, with 14 bases left between them. Germline values: CDR1 SQVTM, CDR2 ANQGSEA. The CDR3 DNA is TGCAGCGTTGAGTTGACTAGTGCGGATGAGCAGTTCTTC. Protein: CSVELTSADEQFF.

V and J are TRBV29-1 and TRBJ1-1; D unresolved. V lost 7 bases and J 1 base, leaving 13 bases between the germline ends. CDR1 and CDR2 (germline): SQVTM, ANQGSEA. The CDR3 is 13 amino acids. The CDR3 DNA sequence: TGCAGCGGCCTGACCGGGTCGAACACTGAAGCTTTCTTT. Protein: CSGLTGSNTEAFF.

This chain connects TRBV2 to TRBJ2-5; no clear D gene. Deletions cut 5 bases from V and 4 bases from J, with 14 bases between. Germline lookup yields CDR1 SNHLY and CDR2 FYNNEI. The CDR3 runs 14 residues. For the CDR3, the DNA is TGTGCCAGCAGTCACTTAGAAGGTGGAGAGACCCAGTACTTC. Translated: CASSHLEGGETQYF.

The chain combines TRBV5-4 with TRBJ2-2; the D gene could be TRBD1 or TRBD2 (5 bases each). With 3 bases removed from V and 2 bases from J, the gap between germline ends came to 8 bases. Germline CDR1 SGHNT, CDR2 YYREEE (reference sequence). The CDR3 sequence is 14 residues long. The CDR3 DNA reads as TGTGCCAGCAGCTCGGGGCTTAACACCGGGGAGCTGTTTTTT. This translates into CASSSGLNTGELFF. Supplemented by reference TRBV5-4 and TRBJ2-2, the full variable domain reads ETGVTQSPTHLIKTRGQQVTLRCSSQSGHNTVSWYQQALGQGPQFIFQYYREEENGRGNFPPRFSGLQFPNYSSELNVNALELDDSALYLCASSSGLNTGELFFGEGSRLTVL.

This chain connects TRBV23-1 to TRBJ2-7; 7 positions match TRBD2. TRBV23-1 is assigned to the ORF class and has an uncertain function. V was clipped by 4 bases and J by 4 bases; unmatched bases: 13. CDR3 length equals 16 residues. The CDR3 nucleotides are TGCGCCAGCAGTCCCCGGGGAGGGTGGATTTCTTACGAGCAGTACTTC. It specifies CASSPRGGWISYEQYF.

This clonotype is a singleton in its sample. The chain couples TRBV5-1 to TRBJ1-1, with D possibly TRBD1 on 6 matching bases. The length of the CDR3 is 14 residues. CDR1 and CDR2 (germline): SGHRS, YFSETQ. V was trimmed by 4 bases and J by 5 bases, leaving 15 bases between them. As DNA, the CDR3 is TGCGCCAGCAGCGAATTACAGGGAGGAACTGAAGCTTTCTTT. Protein: CASSELQGGTEAFF.

DNA for the CDR3: TGTGCCAGTCAGGGGGCCGGCAATCAGCCCCAGCATTTT. Its protein product is CASQGAGNQPQHF. The V gene is TRBV19, the J gene TRBJ1-5; 8 bases are shared with TRBD1. The germline V gene encodes CDR1 LNHDA and CDR2 SQIVND (reference sequence). Unmatched junction bases numbered 2, after V lost 8 bases and J lost 2 bases. CDR3 length equals 13 residues. The whole variable domain, remainder taken from reference TRBV19 and TRBJ1-5, is DGGITQSPKYLFRKEGQNVTLSCEQNLNHDAMYWYRQDPGQGLRLIYYSQIVNDFQKGDIAEGYSVSREKKESFPLTVTSAQKNPTAFYLCASQGAGNQPQHFGDGTRLSIL.

CDR3 sequence (DNA): TGTGCCAGCAGCCTCGACAGGTATAGCAATCAGCCCCAGCATTTT. Translation: CASSLDRYSNQPQHF. V gene TRBV7-9 combines with J gene TRBJ1-5; possibly TRBD1 for D (6 bases). The V gene's germline CDR1 is SEHNR and CDR2 FQNEAQ (reference sequence). V was trimmed by 5 bases and J by 0 bases, leaving 11 bases between them. The CDR3 loop spans 15 amino acids.

The chain couples TRBV5-6 to TRBJ1-1, with D possibly matching TRBD1 (6 bases). The CDR3 runs 14 residues. The germline V and J ends were trimmed by 4 bases and 0 bases, with 10 bases remaining between them. CDR1 is SGHDT and CDR2 is YYEEEE in the germline V gene. This CDR3 is CASSVDRLNTEAFF. Written as DNA, the CDR3 is TGTGCCAGCAGCGTGGACAGATTGAACACTGAAGCTTTCTTT. Supplemented by reference TRBV5-6 and TRBJ1-1, the full variable domain reads DAGVTQSPTHLIKTRGQQVTLRCSPKSGHDTVSWYQQALGQGPQFIFQYYEEEERQRGNFPDRFSGHQFPNYSSELNVNALLLGDSALYLCASSVDRLNTEAFFGQGTRLTVV.

The chain is built from TRBV29-1 and TRBJ2-7; 7 nucleotides agree with TRBD2. The CDR3 totals 14 residues. The ends lost 7 bases at V and 7 bases at J; junction bases unmatched: 16. Germline CDR1 SQVTM, CDR2 ANQGSEA. The CDR3 here is CSAGVGLPSGEQYF. CDR3 sequence (DNA): TGCAGCGCTGGGGTGGGACTACCCTCGGGGGAGCAGTACTTC.

V is TRBV3-1 and J is TRBJ1-1; TRBD1 is a possible D gene (6 bases). Germline V CDR1 and CDR2: LGHDT, YNNKEL (reference sequence). Deletions cut 4 bases from V and 1 base from J, with 13 bases between. This CDR3 spans 15 amino acids. The CDR3 region has the DNA TGTGCCAGCAGCCCCAAGAGGGGGGGGAACACTGAAGCTTTCTTT. This encodes CASSPKRGGNTEAFF.

The chain carries TRBV25-1 and TRBJ2-7; TRBD2 aligns across 9 bases. Germline CDR1 MGHDK, CDR2 SYGVNS. The J segment lost 6 bases and the V segment lost 2 bases, leaving 5 bases of the junction unmatched. CDR3 length: 14 amino acids. CDR3 protein: CASSEVGSGGEQYF. Written as DNA, the CDR3 is TGTGCCAGCAGTGAAGTTGGTAGCGGGGGCGAGCAGTACTTC.

The chain recombines TRBV7-2 with TRBJ2-7; D is perhaps TRBD2 (5 bases). The CDR3 extends over 12 amino acids. The germline V gene encodes CDR1 SGHTA and CDR2 FQGNSA. Trimming shortened V by 3 bases and J by 3 bases, and 6 bases separated the two germline ends. The CDR3, as DNA: TGTGCCAGCAGCTTTGGGAGCTACGAGCAGTACTTC. This encodes CASSFGSYEQYF.

The chain links TRBV29-1 to TRBJ2-1; TRBD1 is a possible D gene (6 bases). The CDR3 covers 13 residues. The germline CDR1 and CDR2 sequences are SQVTM and ANQGSEA. V lost 4 bases and J lost 6, with 13 bases in between. In DNA, the CDR3 is TGCAGCGTTGTCAGGGACAAGGGCAATGAGCAGTTCTTC. Protein sequence: CSVVRDKGNEQFF.

This chain connects TRBV6-6 to TRBJ1-1; D not resolved. CDR1 MNHNY and CDR2 SVGAGI come from the germline V gene (reference sequence). Trimming removed 5 bases from V and 6 bases from J, with 10 bases in between. This CDR3 contains 12 residues. CDR3 in DNA: TGTGCCAGCAGTAATCGGCTGGCTGAAGCTTTCTTT. Translation: CASSNRLAEAFF.

The DNA for the CDR3 is TGCAGTGCTAGAGAGAGACGGACAGAGAGCACTGAAGCTTTCTTT. Translating it yields CSARERRTESTEAFF. V gene TRBV20-1 combines with J gene TRBJ1-1; D may be TRBD1 (6 bases). The CDR3 runs to 15 residues. Trimming stripped 0 bases from V and 4 bases from J, with 15 bases between. CDR1 and CDR2 (germline): DFQATT, SNEGSKA (reference sequence).

The rearrangement joins TRBV6-2 or TRBV6-3 to TRBJ1-1, with D perhaps TRBD1 (5 bases). Germline-derived CDR1 and CDR2 are MNHEY and SVGEGT. CDR3 length: 13 residues. V dropped 1 base and J dropped 4 bases, with 7 bases sitting between them. The CDR3 DNA reads as TGTGCCAGCAGTTACTTGGGGCGCACTGAAGCTTTCTTT. Encoded protein: CASSYLGRTEAFF.

The rearrangement links TRBV25-1 to TRBJ1-1; D perhaps matches TRBD1 (6 bases). Trimming took off 7 bases at V and 6 bases at J, with 12 bases between the two ends. The CDR3 has 12 residues. The V gene's germline CDR1 is MGHDK and CDR2 SYGVNS. The CDR3 coding sequence is TGTGCCAGCAAGGGGGGAGGAGCTGAAGCTTTCTTT. Its protein product is CASKGGGAEAFF.

The chain links TRBV28 to TRBJ2-3; 11 positions match TRBD2. Germline V CDR1 and CDR2: MDHEN, SYDVKM. The CDR3 runs 18 residues. J gave up 5 bases and V 7 bases, and 17 bases lay outside the gene matches. The CDR3 protein is CASTVPARLAGLRDTQYF. CDR3 in DNA: TGTGCCAGCACTGTTCCAGCTCGACTAGCGGGATTACGAGATACGCAGTATTTT.

The chain links TRBV3-1 to TRBJ2-1; D gene ambiguous. CDR3 length: 15 amino acids. Trimming removed 2 bases from V and 5 bases from J, with 13 bases in between. The germline gives CDR1 LGHDT, CDR2 YNNKEL (reference sequence). Here the CDR3 reads CASSQRARYDNEQFF. In DNA, the CDR3 is TGTGCCAGCAGCCAAAGGGCGCGATATGACAATGAGCAGTTCTTC.

This chain uses TRBV6-2 or TRBV6-3 with TRBJ2-4, with D possibly TRBD2 on 6 matching bases. The V gene lost 0 bases and the J gene lost 10 bases, with 10 bases spanning the gap. The germline V gene has CDR1 MNHEY and CDR2 SVGEGT. The CDR3 extends over 13 amino acids. The CDR3 DNA sequence: TGTGCCAGCAGTTACTCCCAGGCGGGGATTCAGTACTTC. This gives the protein CASSYSQAGIQYF.